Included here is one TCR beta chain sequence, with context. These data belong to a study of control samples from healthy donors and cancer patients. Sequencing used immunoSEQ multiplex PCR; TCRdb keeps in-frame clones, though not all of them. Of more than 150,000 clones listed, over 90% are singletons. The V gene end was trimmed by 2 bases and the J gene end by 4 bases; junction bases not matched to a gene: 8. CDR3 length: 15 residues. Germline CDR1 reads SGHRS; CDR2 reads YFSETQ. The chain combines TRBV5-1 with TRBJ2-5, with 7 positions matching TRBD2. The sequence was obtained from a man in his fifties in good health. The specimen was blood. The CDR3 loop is CASSLAGRGPETQYF. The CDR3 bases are TGCGCCAGCAGCTTAGCAGGGAGGGGTCCAGAGACCCAGTACTTC.